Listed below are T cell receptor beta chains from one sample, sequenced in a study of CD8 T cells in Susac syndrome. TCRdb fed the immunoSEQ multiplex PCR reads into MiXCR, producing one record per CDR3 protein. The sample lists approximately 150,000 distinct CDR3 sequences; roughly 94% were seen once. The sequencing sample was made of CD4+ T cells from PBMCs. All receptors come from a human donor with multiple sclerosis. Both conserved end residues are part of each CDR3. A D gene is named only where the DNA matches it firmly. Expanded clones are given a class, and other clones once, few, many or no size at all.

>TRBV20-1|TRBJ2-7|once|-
TGCAGTGCTAGGAGGGTTGGAGCAGTGAGGCGCGAGCAGTACTTC
CSARRVGAVRREQYF
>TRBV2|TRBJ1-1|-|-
TGTGCCAGCAATGTCCGCGGGGACACTGAAGCTTTCTTT
CASNVRGDTEAFF
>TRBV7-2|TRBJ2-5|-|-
TGTGCCAGCAGCTTAGTGACAAAGACCCAGTACTTC
CASSLVTKTQYF
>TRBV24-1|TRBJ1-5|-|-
TGTGCCACCAGTGATTTGAGTTCAGGGGAGAATCAGCCCCAGCATTTT
CATSDLSSGENQPQHF
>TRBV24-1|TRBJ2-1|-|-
TGTGCCACCAGTGATCGCTGGGGGTCGACTACACCTGCTACGGGACACAATGAGCAGTTCTTC
CATSDRWGSTTPATGHNEQFF
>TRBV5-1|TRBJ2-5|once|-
TGCGCCAGCAGCTTGGGGGACGTCCTCGGTCAGACCCAGTACTTC
CASSLGDVLGQTQYF
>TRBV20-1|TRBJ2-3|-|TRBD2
TGCAGTGCTAGGGTGGGACTAGCGGACCTCACAGATACGCAGTATTTT
CSARVGLADLTDTQYF
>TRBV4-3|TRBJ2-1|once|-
TGCGCCAGCAGCCAAGATGGGGGCTCCTACAATGAGCAGTTCTTC
CASSQDGGSYNEQFF
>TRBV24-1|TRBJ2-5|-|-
TGTGCCACCAGTGACGCCGTCCAAGAGACCCAGTACTTC
CATSDAVQETQYF
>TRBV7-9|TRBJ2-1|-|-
TGTGCCAGCAGCTTAACAACCTTTGCCTACAATGAGCAGTTCTTC
CASSLTTFAYNEQFF
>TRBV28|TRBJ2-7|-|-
TGTGCCAGCAGTTCTACAGGGACCTACCCCTACGAGCAGTACTTC
CASSSTGTYPYEQYF
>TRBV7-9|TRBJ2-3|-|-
TGTGCCAGCAGTCTTTGGGATACGCAGTATTTT
CASSLWDTQYF
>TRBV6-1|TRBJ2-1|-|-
TGTGCCAGCACCCCCCCGGGAACACGAGGTGATGAGCAGTTCTTC
CASTPPGTRGDEQFF
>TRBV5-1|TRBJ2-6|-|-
TGCGCCAGCAGCTTGGGGCATCCCTCCTCTGGGGCCAACGTCCTGACTTTC
CASSLGHPSSGANVLTF
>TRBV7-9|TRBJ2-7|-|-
TGTGCCAGCAGCTTCACTTCCTACGAGCAGTACTTC
CASSFTSYEQYF
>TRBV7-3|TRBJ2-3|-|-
TGTGCCAGCAGCAAAGGGGTGGACTACCGCACAGATACGCAGTATTTT
CASSKGVDYRTDTQYF
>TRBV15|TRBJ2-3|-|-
TGTGCCACCAGCAGAGGCACAGGACTAAAGTTAACAGATACGCAGTATTTT
CATSRGTGLKLTDTQYF
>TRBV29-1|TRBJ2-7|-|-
TGCAGCGTTGATCTGCCCGGGTCTGGATACGAGCAGTACTTC
CSVDLPGSGYEQYF
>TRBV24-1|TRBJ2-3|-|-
TGTGCCACCAGTGAGCGGACCCCCGATACGCAGTATTTT
CATSERTPDTQYF
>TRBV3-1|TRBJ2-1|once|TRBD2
TGTGCCAGCAGCCCCTGGACTAGCGGGAGGGGCGGGGAGCAGTTCTTC
CASSPWTSGRGGEQFF
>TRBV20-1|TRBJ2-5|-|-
TGCAGTGCTCTAAGGGGTCTGGATCAAGACGGGGCCCAGTACTTC
CSALRGLDQDGAQYF
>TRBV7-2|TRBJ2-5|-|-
TGTGCCAGCAGCTTAGATTTTTCCGAGACCCAGTACTTC
CASSLDFSETQYF
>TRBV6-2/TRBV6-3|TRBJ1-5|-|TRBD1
TGTGCCAGCAGACCATACGACAGGGACAATCAGCCCCAGCATTTT
CASRPYDRDNQPQHF
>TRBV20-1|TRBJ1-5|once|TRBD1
TGCAGTGCTATCCCCGGTGACAGGGCGGGACAGCCCCAGCATTTT
CSAIPGDRAGQPQHF
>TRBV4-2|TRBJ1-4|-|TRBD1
TGTGCCAGCAGCCAGCCGGGACAGGAGGTTAGATGGGAAAAACTGTTTTTT
CASSQPGQEVRWEKLFF
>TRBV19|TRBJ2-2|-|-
TGTGCCAGTAGTATAGGAAGGGGCCGAGGCACCGGGGAGCTGTTTTTT
CASSIGRGRGTGELFF
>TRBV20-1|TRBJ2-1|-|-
TGCAGTGCTGCGGGGACCACACACAATGAGCAGTTCTTC
CSAAGTTHNEQFF
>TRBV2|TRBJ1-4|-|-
TGTGCCAGCAGGATGCTGACAGACACTAATGAAAAACTGTTTTTT
CASRMLTDTNEKLFF
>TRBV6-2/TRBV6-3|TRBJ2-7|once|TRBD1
TGTGCCAGCAGTGGAACAGGGGTCTACGAGCAGTACTTC
CASSGTGVYEQYF
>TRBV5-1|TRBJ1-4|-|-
TGCGCCAGCAGCCGCCCCGGGACTCAAGAAAAACTGTTTTTT
CASSRPGTQEKLFF
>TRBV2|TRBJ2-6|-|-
TGTGCCAGCAGGCTACAGTCTGGGGCCAACGTCCTGACTTTC
CASRLQSGANVLTF